The clone carrying this T cell receptor beta chain turned up a few times. Its specificity is not known. Using a J-beta primer mix together with a sample-barcoded 5' primer, a second PCR was run for about 6 to 11 cycles. TCRdb analysed the 5' RACE reads with MiXCR anew, one entry per CDR3 protein. The sample lists more than 800,000 distinct CDR3 sequences, 25% to 30% occurring once. This entry comes from a study of blood T cells in healthy people across ages. The germline CDR1 and CDR2 sequences are DFQATT and SNEGSKA (reference sequence). The ends were cut back, 4 bases at V and 7 bases at J, with 19 bases in the middle. This CDR3 has 15 amino acids. Study results and caveats: There were more naive CD4+ cells and higher diversity in long-lived donors than in aged donors.

The specimen was blood. This clonotype was sampled from a woman over 75 in good health. V is TRBV20-1 and J is TRBJ1-4; tentatively, D is TRBD1 (6 bases). The CDR3 DNA is TGCAGTGCTACTCTGGGGCCCGGGGGCGGTGAAAAACTGTTTTTT. Residues: CSATLGPGGGEKLFF.